This T cell receptor beta chain emerged from a study of patients and donors after allogeneic stem cell transplantation (dated by TCRdb to the early 2020s). Inclusive of the bounding cysteine and phenylalanine, the CDR3 is 15 residues long. The retained sequence is limited to the CDR3, 45 bases, with the frame set at the first base. V is clipped by 1 base and J by 1 base, and the sequence between their germline boundaries is 8 bases long. The germline V gene sets CDR1 to SGHTA and CDR2 to FQGNSA. This clonotype was seen more than once but under ten times. The antigen it binds to is not known. No quality values exist for individual bases; no much larger clone is one base distant. The protocol used for the library was RT-PCR. Sequenced using a NextSeq 550. Using fastp at Q25 and MiXCR, TCRdb reprocessed the public reads and kept productive beta chains. Every distinct CDR3 protein forms one entry, paired with its most common genes and DNA. For this sample there are over 150,000 distinct CDR3 sequences; around 30% appear just once. Of the sample, 3.2% falls within the top ten clones.

Sequencing input: blood, either unsorted or a sorted T cell fraction (not recorded which). The chain couples TRBV7-2 to TRBJ2-1; possibly the D gene is TRBD2, per 5 matching bases. This clonotype originated in a human donor who was either an allogeneic HSCT recipient or a stem cell or donor lymphocyte infusion donor (not recorded which). It is not recorded whose cells these are; they may come from a transplant donor. The CDR3 region reads CASSLERYSYNEQFF. In nucleotides, the sequence is TGTGCCAGCAGCTTAGAGCGGTATTCCTACAATGAGCAGTTCTTC.